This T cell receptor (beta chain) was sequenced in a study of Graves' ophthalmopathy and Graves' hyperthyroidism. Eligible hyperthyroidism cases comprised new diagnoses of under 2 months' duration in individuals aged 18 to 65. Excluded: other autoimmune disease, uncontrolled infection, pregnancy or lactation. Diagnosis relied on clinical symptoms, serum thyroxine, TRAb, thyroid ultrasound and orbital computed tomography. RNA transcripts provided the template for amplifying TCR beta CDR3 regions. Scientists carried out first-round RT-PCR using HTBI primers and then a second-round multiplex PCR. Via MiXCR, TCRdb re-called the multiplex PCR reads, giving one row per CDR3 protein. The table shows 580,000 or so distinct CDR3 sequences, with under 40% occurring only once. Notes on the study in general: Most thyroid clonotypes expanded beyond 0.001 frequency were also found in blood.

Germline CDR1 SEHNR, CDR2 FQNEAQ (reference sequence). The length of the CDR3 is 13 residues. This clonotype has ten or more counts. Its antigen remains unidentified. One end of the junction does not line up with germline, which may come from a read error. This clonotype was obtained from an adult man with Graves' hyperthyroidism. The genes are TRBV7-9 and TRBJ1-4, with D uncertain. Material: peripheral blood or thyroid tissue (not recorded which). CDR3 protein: CASSNPSREKLFF. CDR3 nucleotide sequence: TGTGCCAGCAGCAATCCTTCACGGGAAAAGCTGTTTTTT.